One and the same sample provided the 30 T cell receptor beta chains below, sequenced in a study of T cell responses to AZD1222 COVID-19 vaccine. Sequencing used immunoSEQ multiplex PCR; TCRdb keeps in-frame clones, though not all of them. Here the sample spans around 78,000 clones, roughly 80% being singletons. The sequences come from peripheral blood, collected on day 0 of AZD1222 vaccination. All receptors derive from an adult in good health.

V is TRBV6-5 and J is TRBJ2-5; 8 bases agree with TRBD2. There are 13 residues in the CDR3. With 8 bases clipped from V and 0 bases from J, the junction kept 2 bases outside the gene matches. Germline CDR1 and CDR2: MNHEY and SVGAGI. CDR3 nucleotide sequence: TGTGCCAGCCCGGGAGGGTACCAAGAGACCCAGTACTTC. It translates to CASPGGYQETQYF.

This sequence joins TRBV5-6 and TRBJ2-1; D is possibly TRBD1 (6 bases). V was pared by 1 base and J by 0 bases, with 20 bases between. The CDR3 loop spans 19 amino acids. The germline V gene has CDR1 SGHDT and CDR2 YYEEEE. The CDR3 sequence: CASSLTRQVTLGSYNEQFF. The CDR3 nucleotides read TGTGCCAGCAGCTTGACAAGACAGGTGACTTTGGGCTCCTACAATGAGCAGTTCTTC.

The chain uses TRBV7-2 and TRBJ2-3; 7 nucleotides align to TRBD2. There are 16 residues in the CDR3. Germline V gene sequence: CDR1 SGHTA, CDR2 FQGNSA. The V segment lost 5 bases and the J segment 5 bases; nucleotides outside the gene matches: 13. Here the CDR3 DNA reads TGTGCCAGCAGCCCTCTAGCGGAGATAGGTATAGATACGCAGTATTTT. Its translation is CASSPLAEIGIDTQYF.

This clone has a single count. The rearrangement joins TRBV7-2 to TRBJ2-3; maybe TRBD2 (6 bases). Trimming shortened V by 5 bases and J by 4 bases, and 22 bases separated the two germline ends. The CDR3 has 17 residues. The V gene's germline CDR1 is SGHTA and CDR2 FQGNSA. The CDR3 is CASSLDSRPSVPDTQYF. In nucleotides, the CDR3 is TGTGCCAGCAGCCTAGACAGTAGGCCTAGCGTCCCAGATACGCAGTATTTT.

The rearrangement links TRBV4-3 to TRBJ1-2, with 10 nucleotides matching TRBD1. The trim removed 4 bases at V and 1 base at J, leaving 6 bases unmatched. This CDR3 is built from 16 residues. Germline V gene lookup returns CDR1 LGHNA and CDR2 YSLEER. The CDR3 coding sequence is TGCGCCAGCAGCCGGATGGGGACAGGGGTTAACTATGGCTACACCTTC. Protein: CASSRMGTGVNYGYTF.

The gene calls are TRBV6-1 and TRBJ2-7; 8 positions match TRBD2. The CDR3 is 16 residues long. J was trimmed by 0 bases and V by 1 base; bases with no gene match: 5. Germline V lookup: CDR1 MNHNS, CDR2 SASEGT. The CDR3 coding sequence is TGTGCCAGCAGTGAAGGGACGGGAGGGGGCTCCTACGAGCAGTACTTC. It codes for CASSEGTGGGSYEQYF.

The chain joins TRBV6-4 to TRBJ1-1; the D gene is possibly TRBD1 (6 bases). The germline V and J ends were trimmed by 3 bases and 4 bases, with 9 bases remaining between them. CDR1 and CDR2 from the germline V gene are MRHNA and SNTAGT. The CDR3 is 13 amino acids. The DNA of the CDR3 is TGTGCCAGCAGTGAGGGGGCGGGCACTGAAGCTTTCTTT. Translating gives CASSEGAGTEAFF.

V usage is TRBV3-1 (or the pseudogene TRBV3-2) and J usage is TRBJ1-2; possible D gene TRBD1, 5 bases. The V gene lost 0 bases and the J gene lost 0 bases, with 11 bases spanning the gap. Germline loops: CDR1 LGHDT, CDR2 YNNKEL (reference sequence). CDR3 length: 16 residues. This chain's CDR3 is CASSQDRGVSNYGYTF. Written as DNA, the CDR3 is TGTGCCAGCAGCCAAGATCGGGGGGTCTCTAACTATGGCTACACCTTC.

The V call is TRBV4-3, the J call TRBJ1-3; the D gene is possibly TRBD1 (6 bases). CDR3 length: 18 amino acids. V was cut by 0 bases and J by 0 bases, with 15 bases left in between. Germline CDR1 is LGHNA and CDR2 is YSLEER. The CDR3 bases are TGCGCCAGCAGCCAAGATGTAGGGGACACCCACTCTGGAAACACCATATATTTT. Translating gives CASSQDVGDTHSGNTIYF.

In its sample, this clone was seen once. At the DNA level, this CDR3 is encoded by other sequences in the same sample as well. The V call is TRBV19, the J call TRBJ2-3; D uncertain. This CDR3 is 13 amino acids long. Germline assignment: CDR1 LNHDA and CDR2 SQIVND (reference sequence). The V end lost 1 base, the J end lost 4 bases, and 6 bases lay between the germline ends. The CDR3: CASSIVGSDTQYF. CDR3 nucleotides: TGTGCCAGTAGTATAGTGGGTTCAGATACGCAGTATTTT. Full variable domain (remainder filled in from reference TRBV19 and TRBJ2-3): DGGITQSPKYLFRKEGQNVTLSCEQNLNHDAMYWYRQDPGQGLRLIYYSQIVNDFQKGDIAEGYSVSREKKESFPLTVTSAQKNPTAFYLCASSIVGSDTQYFGPGTRLTVL.

The chain employs TRBV5-4 and TRBJ1-2, with 7 bases identical to TRBD1. The V gene end was trimmed by 6 bases and the J gene end by 9 bases; junction bases not matched to a gene: 11. Germline assignment: CDR1 SGHNT and CDR2 YYREEE (reference sequence). The CDR3 length is 13 residues. CDR3 in amino acids: CASTPKGAPRYTF. Written as DNA, the CDR3 is TGTGCCAGCACACCTAAGGGGGCGCCACGCTACACCTTC.

The rearrangement joins TRBV9 to TRBJ2-1, with D perhaps TRBD2 (5 bases). The CDR3 sequence is 15 residues long. Trimming pared 5 bases from V and 0 bases from J, leaving 12 bases between. Germline V gene data show CDR1 as SGDLS and CDR2 as YYNGEE. CDR3 loop: CASSLRAVSYNEQFF. CDR3 nucleotides: TGTGCCAGCAGTCTTAGAGCGGTCTCCTACAATGAGCAGTTCTTC.

The chain recombines TRBV29-1 with TRBJ1-6; tentative D call: TRBD1 (5 bases). This CDR3 contains 14 residues. Trimming cost V 6 bases and J 9 bases, with 18 bases left between them. CDR1 is SQVTM and CDR2 is ANQGSEA in the germline V gene. CDR3 loop: CSVQSGDGSSPLHF. In nucleotides, the CDR3 is TGCAGCGTCCAAAGCGGGGACGGCTCTTCACCCCTCCACTTT.

This sequence joins TRBV2 and TRBJ2-7; TRBD1 matches 10 bases. This CDR3 comprises 14 residues. J was trimmed by 5 bases and V by 3 bases; bases with no gene match: 4. Germline V gives CDR1 SNHLY, CDR2 FYNNEI. CDR3 amino acids: CASSDGTGVDEQYF. DNA of the CDR3: TGTGCCAGCAGTGATGGGACAGGGGTTGACGAGCAGTACTTC.

The chain uses TRBV10-3 and TRBJ2-7; either TRBD1 or TRBD2 may fit D (5 bases each). CDR1 and CDR2 (germline): ENHRY, SYGVKD. The CDR3 spans 16 residues. V shed 3 bases and J shed 2 bases, with 17 bases lying between them. The CDR3 here is CAISDTDSRRPYEQYF. The CDR3 nucleotides read TGTGCCATCAGTGACACTGACAGCCGGAGGCCCTACGAGCAGTACTTC.

The chain's CDR3 is CASSLGGGTYNEQFF. The CDR3 DNA is TGTGCCAGCAGCTTGGGCGGGGGAACCTACAATGAGCAGTTCTTC. The V gene is TRBV7-2, the J gene TRBJ2-1; 7 bases align to TRBD2. J was trimmed by 2 bases and V by 3 bases; bases with no gene match: 4. CDR1 SGHTA and CDR2 FQGNSA come from the germline V gene. This CDR3 has 15 amino acids.

The chain links TRBV5-6 to TRBJ2-7, with 7 bases identical to TRBD1. This CDR3 is built from 16 residues. CDR1 SGHDT and CDR2 YYEEEE come from the germline V gene. Trimming removed 2 bases from V and 2 bases from J; junction bases left unmatched: 10. The CDR3 region has the DNA TGTGCCAGCAGCTTCATAGGGATGGACAGGCCCTACGAGCAGTACTTC. Translating it yields CASSFIGMDRPYEQYF. The full variable domain, completed using reference TRBV5-6 and TRBJ2-7, is DAGVTQSPTHLIKTRGQQVTLRCSPKSGHDTVSWYQQALGQGPQFIFQYYEEEERQRGNFPDRFSGHQFPNYSSELNVNALLLGDSALYLCASSFIGMDRPYEQYFGPGTRLTVT.

The V gene is TRBV4-1, the J gene TRBJ1-2, with D possibly TRBD1 on 6 matching bases. CDR1 is MGHRA and CDR2 is YSYEKL in the germline V gene. The V end lost 4 bases, the J end lost 4 bases, and 16 bases lay between the germline ends. The length of the CDR3 is 15 residues. The CDR3 coding sequence is TGCGCCAGCAGCCCTATTGGGGGCACCAGCTATGGCTACACCTTC. Residues: CASSPIGGTSYGYTF.

The chain has TRBV20-1 and TRBJ2-3; D call uncertain. Germline V gene lookup returns CDR1 DFQATT and CDR2 SNEGSKA (reference sequence). Trimming took off 3 bases at V and 0 bases at J, with 10 bases between the two ends. CDR3 length equals 14 residues. The CDR3 is CSASTEPSTDTQYF. CDR3 nucleotide sequence: TGCAGTGCTAGTACGGAGCCTAGCACAGATACGCAGTATTTT.

The CDR3 nucleotides read TGTGCCAGCAGTTACTCGAGTTGGGACGTCTACGAGCAGTACTTC. Its translation: CASSYSSWDVYEQYF. The chain combines TRBV6-5 with TRBJ2-7; D is perhaps TRBD1 or TRBD2 (5 bases each). The germline V gene has CDR1 MNHEY and CDR2 SVGAGI. Trimming stripped 0 bases from V and 3 bases from J, with 12 bases between. The CDR3 runs to 15 residues.

The rearrangement joins TRBV27 to TRBJ2-1, with 12 bases fitting TRBD2. This CDR3 is 15 amino acids long. With V trimmed by 7 bases and J by 12 bases, 13 bases remained unmatched. The germline CDR1 and CDR2 sequences are MNHEY and SMNVEV (reference sequence). The CDR3 nucleotides are TGTGCCAGCAAGTCCACCGGGACTAGCGGGCTGGGGCAGTTCTTC. It yields the protein CASKSTGTSGLGQFF.

This clone was observed a few times. The chain couples TRBV5-6 to TRBJ2-1; possibly TRBD2 for D (5 bases). The germline CDR1 and CDR2 sequences are SGHDT and YYEEEE. This CDR3 spans 11 amino acids. Trimming shortened V by 3 bases and J by 10 bases, and 8 bases separated the two germline ends. In DNA, the CDR3 is TGTGCCAGCAGCTGGTCGGGGGAGCAGTTCTTC. As protein: CASSWSGEQFF.

This clone has only a few counts. This rearrangement joins TRBV6-5 to TRBJ2-7; D is possibly TRBD1 (5 bases). The CDR3 spans 14 residues. Germline CDR1 and CDR2: MNHEY and SVGAGI. With 0 bases removed from V and 1 base from J, the gap between germline ends came to 7 bases. The CDR3 DNA reads as TGTGCCAGCAGTTACTCTCAGGGATCCTACGAGCAGTACTTC. Translating gives CASSYSQGSYEQYF.

V usage is TRBV27 and J usage is TRBJ1-2; no firm D call. The CDR3 is 14 amino acids. Germline V gene data show CDR1 as MNHEY and CDR2 as SMNVEV (reference sequence). Between the trimmed V and J ends, which lost 0 bases and 2 bases, there was a span of 7 bases. Here the CDR3 reads CASSLSRQNYGYTF. In nucleotides, the CDR3 is TGTGCCAGCAGTTTATCGCGGCAGAACTATGGCTACACCTTC.

This chain connects TRBV18 to TRBJ2-7, with D perhaps matching TRBD2 (5 bases). Looked up from germline, CDR1 is KGHSH and CDR2 is LQKENI. The CDR3 extends over 13 amino acids. V lost 2 bases and J 5 bases, leaving 10 bases between the germline ends. CDR3 sequence: CASSPSGSNEQYF. For the CDR3, the DNA is TGTGCCAGCTCACCAAGCGGTTCCAACGAGCAGTACTTC. Supplemented by reference TRBV18 and TRBJ2-7, the full variable domain reads NAGVMQNPRHLVRRRGQEARLRCSPMKGHSHVYWYRQLPEEGLKFMVYLQKENIIDESGMPKERFSAEFPKEGPSILRIQQVVRGDSAAYFCASSPSGSNEQYFGPGTRLTVT.

The chain carries TRBV4-1 and TRBJ1-6; TRBD1 might be the D (5 bases). This CDR3 is built from 16 residues. Trimming removed 0 bases at V and 3 bases at J, with 9 bases between. Per the germline V gene, CDR1 is MGHRA and CDR2 is YSYEKL. The CDR3 DNA sequence: TGCGCCAGCAGCCAAGAGTGGCAGGGCTATAATTCACCCCTCCACTTT. This encodes CASSQEWQGYNSPLHF.

This chain joins TRBV2 and TRBJ2-3; D perhaps matches TRBD2 (6 bases). Germline CDR1 reads SNHLY; CDR2 reads FYNNEI. The CDR3 runs to 15 residues. V was cut by 4 bases and J by 2 bases, with 13 bases left in between. The CDR3 nucleotides are TGTGCCAGCAGTGGGGGTAGCGGATACACAGATACGCAGTATTTT. It is translated as CASSGGSGYTDTQYF.

This clone was counted a few times. V is TRBV18 and J is TRBJ1-1; tentatively, D is TRBD1 (6 bases). Germline CDR1 reads KGHSH; CDR2 reads LQKENI. The CDR3 totals 14 residues. The germline V and J ends were trimmed by 8 bases and 4 bases, with 17 bases remaining between them. The CDR3 is CASLQGPAPTEAFF. Written as DNA, the CDR3 is TGTGCCAGCCTCCAGGGGCCTGCCCCCACTGAAGCTTTCTTT.

This chain joins TRBV3-1 (or the pseudogene TRBV3-2) and TRBJ2-7; D is unresolved. Looked up from germline, CDR1 is LGHDT and CDR2 is YNNKEL (reference sequence). V was cut by 0 bases and J by 5 bases, with 11 bases left in between. CDR3 size: 14 residues. The CDR3 sequence is CASSQDLYLDEQYF. The CDR3 DNA follows: TGTGCCAGCAGCCAAGATCTATATCTTGACGAGCAGTACTTC.

The chain is built from TRBV7-6 and TRBJ1-1; tentatively, D is TRBD1 (5 bases). V was trimmed by 4 bases and J by 1 base, leaving 13 bases between them. Per the germline V gene, CDR1 is SGHVS and CDR2 is FNYEAQ. The CDR3 runs 15 residues. The CDR3 DNA is TGTGCCAGCAGCTCAGAAGGGGCGGCGAACACTGAAGCTTTCTTT. Its protein product is CASSSEGAANTEAFF.